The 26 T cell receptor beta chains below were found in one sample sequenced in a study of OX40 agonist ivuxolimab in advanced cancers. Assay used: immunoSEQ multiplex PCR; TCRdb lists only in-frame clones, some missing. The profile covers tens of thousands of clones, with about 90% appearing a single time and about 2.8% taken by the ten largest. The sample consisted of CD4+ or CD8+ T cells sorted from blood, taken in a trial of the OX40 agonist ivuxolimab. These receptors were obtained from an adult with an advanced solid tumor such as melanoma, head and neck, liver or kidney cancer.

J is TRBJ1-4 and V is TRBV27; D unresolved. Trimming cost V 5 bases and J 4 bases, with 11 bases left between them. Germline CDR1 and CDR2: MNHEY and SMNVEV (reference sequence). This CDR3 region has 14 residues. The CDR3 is CASSPRVVNEKLFF. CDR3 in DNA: TGTGCCAGCAGTCCGAGGGTTGTTAATGAAAAACTGTTTTTT. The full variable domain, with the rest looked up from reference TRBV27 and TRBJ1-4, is EAQVTQNPRYLITVTGKKLTVTCSQNMNHEYMSWYRQDPGLGLRQIYYSMNVEVTDKGDVPEGYKVSRKEKRNFPLILESPSPNQTSLYFCASSPRVVNEKLFFGSGTQLSVL.

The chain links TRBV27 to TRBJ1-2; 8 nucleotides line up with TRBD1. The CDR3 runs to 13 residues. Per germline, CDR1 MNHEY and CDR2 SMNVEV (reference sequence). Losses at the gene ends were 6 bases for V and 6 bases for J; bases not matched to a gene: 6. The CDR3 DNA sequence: TGTGCCAGCAGCCCCCGGACAGGGCATGGCTACACCTTC. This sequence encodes CASSPRTGHGYTF.

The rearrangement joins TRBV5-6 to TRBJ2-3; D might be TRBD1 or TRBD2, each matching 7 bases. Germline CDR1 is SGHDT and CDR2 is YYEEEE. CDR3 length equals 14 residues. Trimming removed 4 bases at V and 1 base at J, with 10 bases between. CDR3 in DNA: TGTGCCAGCAGCCCAGGGGGGGGCACAGATACGCAGTATTTT. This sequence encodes CASSPGGGTDTQYF.

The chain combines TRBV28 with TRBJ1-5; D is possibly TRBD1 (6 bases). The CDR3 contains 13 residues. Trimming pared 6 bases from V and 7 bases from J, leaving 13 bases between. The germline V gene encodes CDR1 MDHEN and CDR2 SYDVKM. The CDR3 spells CASRKTGIQPQHF. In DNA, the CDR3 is TGTGCCAGCAGGAAAACAGGGATCCAGCCCCAGCATTTT.

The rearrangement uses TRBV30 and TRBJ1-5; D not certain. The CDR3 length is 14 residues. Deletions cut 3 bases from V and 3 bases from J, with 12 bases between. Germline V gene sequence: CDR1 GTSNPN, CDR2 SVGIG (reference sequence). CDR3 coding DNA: TGTGCCTGGAGGGGAGCGGGGAACAATCAGCCCCAGCATTTT. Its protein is CAWRGAGNNQPQHF. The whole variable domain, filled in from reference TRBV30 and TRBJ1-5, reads SQTIHQWPATLVQPVGSPLSLECTVEGTSNPNLYWYRQAAGRGLQLLFYSVGIGQISSEVPQNLSASRPQDRQFILSSKKLLLSDSGFYLCAWRGAGNNQPQHFGDGTRLSIL.

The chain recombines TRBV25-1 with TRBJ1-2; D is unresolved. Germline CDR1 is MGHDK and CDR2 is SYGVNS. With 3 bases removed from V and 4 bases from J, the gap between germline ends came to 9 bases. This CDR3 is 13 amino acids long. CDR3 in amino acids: CASSDSSSYGYTF. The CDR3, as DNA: TGTGCCAGCAGTGATAGTTCCAGCTATGGCTACACCTTC.

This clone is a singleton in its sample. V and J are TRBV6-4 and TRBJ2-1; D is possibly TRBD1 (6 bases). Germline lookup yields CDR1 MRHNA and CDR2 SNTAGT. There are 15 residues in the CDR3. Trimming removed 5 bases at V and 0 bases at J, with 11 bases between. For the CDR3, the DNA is TGTGCCAGCAGTCTAACAGGGAGCTCCTACAATGAGCAGTTCTTC. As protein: CASSLTGSSYNEQFF.

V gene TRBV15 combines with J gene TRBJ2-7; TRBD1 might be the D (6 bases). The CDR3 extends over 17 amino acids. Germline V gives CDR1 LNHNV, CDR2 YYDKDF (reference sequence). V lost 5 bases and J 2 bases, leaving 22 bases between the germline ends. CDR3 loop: CATSGYGIGTSPYEQYF. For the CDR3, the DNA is TGTGCCACCAGCGGATACGGGATTGGGACATCACCCTACGAGCAGTACTTC.

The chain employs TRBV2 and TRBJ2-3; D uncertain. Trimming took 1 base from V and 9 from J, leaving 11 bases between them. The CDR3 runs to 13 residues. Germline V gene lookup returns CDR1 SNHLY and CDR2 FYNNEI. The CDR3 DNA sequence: TGTGCCAGCAGTGAAGGGGAAAGGGCCACGCAGTATTTT. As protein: CASSEGERATQYF.

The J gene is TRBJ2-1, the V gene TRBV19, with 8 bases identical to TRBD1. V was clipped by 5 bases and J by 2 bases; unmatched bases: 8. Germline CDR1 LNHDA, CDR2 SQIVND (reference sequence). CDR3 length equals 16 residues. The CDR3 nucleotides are TGTGCCAGTAGTCCCCCACAGGGGGGCCCCTACAATGAGCAGTTCTTC. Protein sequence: CASSPPQGGPYNEQFF. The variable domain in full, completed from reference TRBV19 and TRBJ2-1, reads DGGITQSPKYLFRKEGQNVTLSCEQNLNHDAMYWYRQDPGQGLRLIYYSQIVNDFQKGDIAEGYSVSREKKESFPLTVTSAQKNPTAFYLCASSPPQGGPYNEQFFGPGTRLTVL.

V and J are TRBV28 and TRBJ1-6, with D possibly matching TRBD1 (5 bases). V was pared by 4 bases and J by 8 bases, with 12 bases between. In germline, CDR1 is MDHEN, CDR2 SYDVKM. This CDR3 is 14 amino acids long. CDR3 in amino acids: CASSSPGVDSPLHF. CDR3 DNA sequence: TGTGCCAGCAGTTCACCGGGGGTGGATTCACCCCTCCACTTT.

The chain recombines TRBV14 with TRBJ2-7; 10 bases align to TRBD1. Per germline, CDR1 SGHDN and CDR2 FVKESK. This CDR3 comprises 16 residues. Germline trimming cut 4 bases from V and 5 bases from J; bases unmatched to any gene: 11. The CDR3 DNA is TGTGCCAGCAGCCTTTACCGGGACAGGGGCTTTGACGAGCAGTACTTC. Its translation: CASSLYRDRGFDEQYF.

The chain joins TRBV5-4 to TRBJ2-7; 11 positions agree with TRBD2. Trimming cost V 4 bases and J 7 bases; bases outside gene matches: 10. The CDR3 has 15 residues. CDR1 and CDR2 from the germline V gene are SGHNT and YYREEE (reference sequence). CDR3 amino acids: CASSQAVVAGGEQYF. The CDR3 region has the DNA TGTGCCAGCAGCCAAGCGGTGGTAGCGGGAGGGGAGCAGTACTTC.

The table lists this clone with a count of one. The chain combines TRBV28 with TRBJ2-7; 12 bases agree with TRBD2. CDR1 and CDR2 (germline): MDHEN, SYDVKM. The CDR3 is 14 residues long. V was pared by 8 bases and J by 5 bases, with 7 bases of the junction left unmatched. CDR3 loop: CASVTSGRSDEQYF. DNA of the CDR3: TGTGCCAGCGTGACTAGCGGGAGATCGGACGAGCAGTACTTC.

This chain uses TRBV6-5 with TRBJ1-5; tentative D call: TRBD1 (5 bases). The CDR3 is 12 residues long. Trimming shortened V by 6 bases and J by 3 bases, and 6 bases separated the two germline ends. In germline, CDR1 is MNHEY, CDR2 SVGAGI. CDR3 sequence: CASRGPNQPQHF. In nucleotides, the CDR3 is TGTGCCAGCAGGGGACCCAATCAGCCCCAGCATTTT.

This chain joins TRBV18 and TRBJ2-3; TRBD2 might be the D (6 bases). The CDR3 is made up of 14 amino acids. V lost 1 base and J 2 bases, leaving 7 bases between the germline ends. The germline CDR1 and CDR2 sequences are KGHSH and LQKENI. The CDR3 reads CASSPQGLTDTQYF. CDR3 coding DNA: TGTGCCAGCTCACCACAGGGACTCACAGATACGCAGTATTTT. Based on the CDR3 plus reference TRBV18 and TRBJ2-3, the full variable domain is NAGVMQNPRHLVRRRGQEARLRCSPMKGHSHVYWYRQLPEEGLKFMVYLQKENIIDESGMPKERFSAEFPKEGPSILRIQQVVRGDSAAYFCASSPQGLTDTQYFGPGTRLTVL.

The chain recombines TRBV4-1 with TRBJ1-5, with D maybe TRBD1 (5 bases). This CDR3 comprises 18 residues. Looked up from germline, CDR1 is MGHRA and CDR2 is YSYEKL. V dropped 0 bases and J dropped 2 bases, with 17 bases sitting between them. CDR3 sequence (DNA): TGCGCCAGCAGCCAAGACCCCAGGGTATCGGGGCGCAATCAGCCCCAGCATTTT. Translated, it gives CASSQDPRVSGRNQPQHF.

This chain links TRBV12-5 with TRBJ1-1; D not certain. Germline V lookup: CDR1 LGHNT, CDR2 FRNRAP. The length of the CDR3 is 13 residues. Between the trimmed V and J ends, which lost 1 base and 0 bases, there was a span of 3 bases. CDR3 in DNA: TGTGCTAGTGGTTTGGAGATGAACACTGAAGCTTTCTTT. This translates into CASGLEMNTEAFF.

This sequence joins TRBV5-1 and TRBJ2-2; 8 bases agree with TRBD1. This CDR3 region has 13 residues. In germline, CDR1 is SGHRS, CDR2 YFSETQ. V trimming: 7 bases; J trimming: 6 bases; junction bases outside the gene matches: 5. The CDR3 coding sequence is TGCGCCAGCGAGACAGGGGTAGCCGGGGAGCTGTTTTTT. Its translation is CASETGVAGELFF.

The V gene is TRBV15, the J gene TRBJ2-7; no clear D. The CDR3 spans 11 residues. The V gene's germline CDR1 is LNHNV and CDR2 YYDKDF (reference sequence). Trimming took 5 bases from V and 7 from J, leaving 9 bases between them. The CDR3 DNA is TGTGCCACCAGCGCTCTTGGGGAGCAGTACTTC. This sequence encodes CATSALGEQYF. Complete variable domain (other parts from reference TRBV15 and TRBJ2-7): DAMVIQNPRYQVTQFGKPVTLSCSQTLNHNVMYWYQQKSSQAPKLLFHYYDKDFNNEADTPDNFQSRRPNTSFCFLDIRSPGLGDTAMYLCATSALGEQYFGPGTRLTVT.

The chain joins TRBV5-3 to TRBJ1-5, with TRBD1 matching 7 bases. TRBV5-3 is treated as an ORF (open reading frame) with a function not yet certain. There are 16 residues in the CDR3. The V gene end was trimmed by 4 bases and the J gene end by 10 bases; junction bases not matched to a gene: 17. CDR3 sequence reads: CARSTIHDREKQPQHF. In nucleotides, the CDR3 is TGTGCCAGAAGCACAATCCATGACAGGGAAAAACAACCCCAGCATTTT.

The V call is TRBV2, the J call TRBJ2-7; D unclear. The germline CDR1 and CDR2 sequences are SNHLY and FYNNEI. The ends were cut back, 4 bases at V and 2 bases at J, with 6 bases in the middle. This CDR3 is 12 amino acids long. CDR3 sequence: CASSGPPYEQYF. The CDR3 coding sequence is TGTGCCAGCAGTGGCCCCCCCTACGAGCAGTACTTC.

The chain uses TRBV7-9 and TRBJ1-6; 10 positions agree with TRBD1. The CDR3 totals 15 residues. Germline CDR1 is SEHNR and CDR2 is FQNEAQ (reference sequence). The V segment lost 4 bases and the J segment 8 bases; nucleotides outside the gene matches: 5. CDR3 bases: TGTGCCAGCAGCTCAGGGGACAGGGGTGATTCACCCCTCCACTTT. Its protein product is CASSSGDRGDSPLHF.

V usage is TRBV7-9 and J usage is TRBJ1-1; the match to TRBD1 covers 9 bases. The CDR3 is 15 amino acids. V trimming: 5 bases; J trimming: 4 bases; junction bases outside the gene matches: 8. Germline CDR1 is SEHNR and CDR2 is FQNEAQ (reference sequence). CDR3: CASSPGTGYGTEAFF. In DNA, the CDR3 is TGTGCCAGCAGCCCCGGGACAGGGTACGGCACTGAAGCTTTCTTT.

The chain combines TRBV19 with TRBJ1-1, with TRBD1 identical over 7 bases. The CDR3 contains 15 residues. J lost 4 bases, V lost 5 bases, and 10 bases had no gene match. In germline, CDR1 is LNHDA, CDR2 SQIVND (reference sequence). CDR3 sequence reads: CASSSERQGSTEAFF. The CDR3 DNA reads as TGTGCCAGTAGTTCAGAAAGACAGGGTTCCACTGAAGCTTTCTTT. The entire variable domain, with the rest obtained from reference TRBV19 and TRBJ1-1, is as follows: DGGITQSPKYLFRKEGQNVTLSCEQNLNHDAMYWYRQDPGQGLRLIYYSQIVNDFQKGDIAEGYSVSREKKESFPLTVTSAQKNPTAFYLCASSSERQGSTEAFFGQGTRLTVV.

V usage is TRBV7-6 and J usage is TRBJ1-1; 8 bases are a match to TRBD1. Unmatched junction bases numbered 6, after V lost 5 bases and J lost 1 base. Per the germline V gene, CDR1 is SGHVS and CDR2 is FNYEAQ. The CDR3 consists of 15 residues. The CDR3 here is CASSPKTGENTEAFF. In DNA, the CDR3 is TGTGCCAGCAGCCCGAAGACAGGGGAGAACACTGAAGCTTTCTTT. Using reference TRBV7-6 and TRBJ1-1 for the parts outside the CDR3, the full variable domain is GAGVSQSPRYKVTKRGQDVALRCDPISGHVSLYWYRQALGQGPEFLTYFNYEAQQDKSGLPNDRFSAERPEGSISTLTIQRTEQRDSAMYRCASSPKTGENTEAFFGQGTRLTVV.